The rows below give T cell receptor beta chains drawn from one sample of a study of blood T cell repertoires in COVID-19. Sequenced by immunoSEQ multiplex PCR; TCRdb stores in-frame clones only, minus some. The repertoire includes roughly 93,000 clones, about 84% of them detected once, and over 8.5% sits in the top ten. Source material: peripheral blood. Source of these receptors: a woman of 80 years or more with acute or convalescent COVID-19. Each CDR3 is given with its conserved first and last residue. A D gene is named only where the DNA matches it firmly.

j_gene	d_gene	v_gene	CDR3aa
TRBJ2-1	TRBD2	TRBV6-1	CASSEGVSGNEQFF
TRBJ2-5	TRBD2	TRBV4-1	CASSRIGARTRSQETQYF
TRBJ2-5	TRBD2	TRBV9	CASSVLGLAQETQYF
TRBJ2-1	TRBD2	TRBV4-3	CASSQESGGGNEQFF
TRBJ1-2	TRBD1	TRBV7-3	CASSPGGTGVDYGYTF
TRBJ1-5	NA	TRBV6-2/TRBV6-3	CASSQEVNQPQHF
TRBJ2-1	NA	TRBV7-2	CASSLVKGQGRVNEQFF
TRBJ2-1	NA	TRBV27	CASSLSGQSYNEQFF
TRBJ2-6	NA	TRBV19	CASSRQAYGANVLTF
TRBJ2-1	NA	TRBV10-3	CAQGSGDEQFF
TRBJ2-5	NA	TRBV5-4	CASSVPGTTIQETQYF
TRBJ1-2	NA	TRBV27	CASSSSHNYGYTF
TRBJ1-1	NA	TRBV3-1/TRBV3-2	CASSQDNRRNTEAFF
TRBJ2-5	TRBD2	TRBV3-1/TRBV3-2	CASSRGGAPTQYF
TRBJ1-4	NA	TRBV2	CASSPSGRGNEKLFF